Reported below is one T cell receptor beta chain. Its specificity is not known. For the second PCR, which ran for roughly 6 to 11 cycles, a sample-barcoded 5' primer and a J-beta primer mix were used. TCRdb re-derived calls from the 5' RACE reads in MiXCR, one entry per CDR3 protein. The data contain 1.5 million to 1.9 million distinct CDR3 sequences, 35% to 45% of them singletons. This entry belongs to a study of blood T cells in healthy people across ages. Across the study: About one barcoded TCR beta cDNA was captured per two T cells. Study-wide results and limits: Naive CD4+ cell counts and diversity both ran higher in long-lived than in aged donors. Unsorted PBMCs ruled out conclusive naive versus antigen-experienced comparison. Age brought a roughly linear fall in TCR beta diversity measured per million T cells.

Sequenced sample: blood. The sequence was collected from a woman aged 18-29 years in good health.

CDR3: CSARQGWAEAFF. The CDR3 DNA sequence: TGCAGTGCTAGACAGGGTTGGGCTGAAGCTTTCTTT. This rearrangement joins TRBV20-1 to TRBJ1-1; D might be TRBD1 (5 bases). Trimming took 2 bases from V and 6 from J, leaving 10 bases between them. CDR1 and CDR2 (germline): DFQATT, SNEGSKA (reference sequence). This CDR3 comprises 12 residues.